This record concerns one T cell receptor beta chain sequence. Using immunoSEQ multiplex PCR, the repertoire was profiled, and TCRdb retains in-frame clones only, with some absent. This sample has a few hundred thousand clones, with around 88% found just once. Between the trimmed V and J ends, which lost 2 bases and 6 bases, there was a span of 10 bases. Per the germline V gene, CDR1 is MNHEY and CDR2 is SVGAGI. CDR3 size: 13 residues. The data originate from a study of blood T cell repertoires in COVID-19. Study at large: Sample material is recorded as cDNA or gDNA derived from T cells, B-cell-depleted T cells, or PBMCs.

Specimen: peripheral blood. This chain uses TRBV6-5 with TRBJ1-2; D is perhaps TRBD1 (5 bases). This sequence was found in a man over 45 with active or convalescent COVID-19. The CDR3 protein is CASSYEGRHGYTF. For the CDR3, the DNA is TGTGCCAGCAGTTACGAGGGGAGGCATGGCTACACCTTC.